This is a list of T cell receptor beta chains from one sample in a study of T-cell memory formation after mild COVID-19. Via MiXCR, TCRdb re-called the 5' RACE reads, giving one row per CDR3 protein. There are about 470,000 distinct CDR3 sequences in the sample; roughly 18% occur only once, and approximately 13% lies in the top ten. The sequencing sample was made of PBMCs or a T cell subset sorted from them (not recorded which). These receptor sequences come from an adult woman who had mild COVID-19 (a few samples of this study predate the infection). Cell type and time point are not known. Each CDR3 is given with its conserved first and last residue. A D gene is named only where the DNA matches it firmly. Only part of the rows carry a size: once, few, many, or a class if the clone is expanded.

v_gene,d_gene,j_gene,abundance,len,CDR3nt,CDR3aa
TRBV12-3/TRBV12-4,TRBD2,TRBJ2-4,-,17,TGTGCCAGCAGTACGCTAGCGGGGGGGCTTGGCAAAAACATTCAGTACTTC,CASSTLAGGLGKNIQYF
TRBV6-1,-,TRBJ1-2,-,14,TGTGCCAGCAGTCCCCAGGACAGAAACTATGGCTACACCTTC,CASSPQDRNYGYTF
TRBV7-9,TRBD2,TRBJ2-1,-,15,TGTGCCAGCAGCCAATCTAGCGGGCCCAACAATGAGCAGTTCTTC,CASSQSSGPNNEQFF
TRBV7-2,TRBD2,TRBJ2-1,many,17,TGTGCCAGCAGCTTAGAGGGCGGGAGGGCCTCCTACAATGAGCAGTTCTTC,CASSLEGGRASYNEQFF
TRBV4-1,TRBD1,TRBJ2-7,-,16,TGCGCCAGCAGCCAAGGACAGGGGGCGCGGGGCTACGAGCAGTACTTC,CASSQGQGARGYEQYF
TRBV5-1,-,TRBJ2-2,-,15,TGCGCCAGCAGTCGCACGGGCGAGTTGACCGGGGAGCTGTTTTTT,CASSRTGELTGELFF
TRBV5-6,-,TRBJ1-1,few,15,TGTGCCAGCAGCCGCTCGATAGGCTCGAACACTGAAGCTTTCTTT,CASSRSIGSNTEAFF
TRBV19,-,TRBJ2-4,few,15,TGTGCCAGTAGTCCGCAAGGGGGGGAAAGGAACATTCAGTACTTC,CASSPQGGERNIQYF
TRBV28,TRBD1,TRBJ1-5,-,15,TGTGCCAGCAAGTTTATAGGACAGGGGAATCAGCCCCAGCATTTT,CASKFIGQGNQPQHF
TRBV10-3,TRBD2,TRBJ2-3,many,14,TGTGCCATCTCTTCGGGAGGAGGCACAGATACGCAGTATTTT,CAISSGGGTDTQYF
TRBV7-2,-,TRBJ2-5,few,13,TGTGCCAGCAGTCGATCCCGCCTCCCGGCCCAGTACTTC,CASSRSRLPAQYF
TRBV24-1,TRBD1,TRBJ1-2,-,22,TGTGCCACCAGTGACGCCAGGGGGGTAGGGCCTCTTACCATCGAGGGCGGTTATGGCTACACCTTC,CATSDARGVGPLTIEGGYGYTF
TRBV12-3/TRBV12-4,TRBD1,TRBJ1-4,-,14,TGTGCCAGCAGTCAACTCGGGGGGGACAGGGGGCTGTTTTTT,CASSQLGGDRGLFF
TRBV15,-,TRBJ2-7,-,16,TGTGCCACCAGCAGAGATGCACGGACGCCTCCCTACGAGCAGTACTTC,CATSRDARTPPYEQYF
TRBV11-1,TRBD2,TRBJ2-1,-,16,TGTGCCAGCAGCTTAATGACTAGCGGGGGCTTTTTTGAGCAGTTCTTC,CASSLMTSGGFFEQFF